The next 18 T cell receptor beta chains were all read from a single sample in a study of cytomegalovirus exposure and HLA in healthy donors (TCRdb year 2017). The library came from the immunoSEQ multiplex PCR assay. A mixture of 60 forward primers for TCR Vbeta segments and 13 reverse primers for TCR Jbeta segments was used in the multiplex PCR. This is the immuneACCESS table as TCRdb keeps it, with only in-frame sequences that have V and J called. A part of the clones is gone; compared with another copy, unresolved V genes explain less than half, and the rest is unexplained. This sample has roughly 89,000 clones in its table, and about four fifths of those were observed once. The ten largest clones capture 1.9% of the sample. Sequenced input: PBMCs. Receptors were obtained from a woman younger than 45 in good health and CMV-seronegative.

The chain joins TRBV2 to TRBJ2-7; D unresolved. The V gene lost 6 bases and the J gene lost 1 base, with 7 bases spanning the gap. Germline V gene lookup returns CDR1 SNHLY and CDR2 FYNNEI. CDR3 length equals 12 residues. CDR3 sequence reads: CASRVQSYEQYF. DNA for the CDR3: TGTGCCAGCAGGGTGCAGTCCTACGAGCAGTACTTC. The variable domain in full, completed from reference TRBV2 and TRBJ2-7, reads EPEVTQTPSHQVTQMGQEVILRCVPISNHLYFYWYRQILGQKVEFLVSFYNNEISEKSEIFDDQFSVERPDGSNFTLKIRSTKLEDSAMYFCASRVQSYEQYFGPGTRLTVT.

V usage is TRBV7-3 and J usage is TRBJ2-1; D not certain. V was shortened by 0 bases and J by 9 bases, with 12 bases between the two germline ends. The germline V gene has CDR1 SGHTA and CDR2 FQGTGA. This CDR3 spans 14 amino acids. The CDR3 DNA sequence: TGTGCCAGCAGCTTAACTGGTAGTTCCGGTGAGCAGTTCTTC. Its translation is CASSLTGSSGEQFF.

The chain is built from TRBV7-2 and TRBJ1-1; a weak D match, TRBD1 (6 bases). The CDR3 spans 15 residues. Germline values: CDR1 SGHTA, CDR2 FQGNSA. V gave up 3 bases and J gave up 4 bases, with 15 bases separating them. CDR3 nucleotide sequence: TGTGCCAGCAGCTTGGGCAGGGGTTTGGGCACTGAAGCTTTCTTT. It yields the protein CASSLGRGLGTEAFF.

The rearrangement links TRBV9 to TRBJ2-1; 10 positions match TRBD1. J was trimmed by 1 base and V by 7 bases; bases with no gene match: 2. The CDR3 has 14 amino acids. CDR1 and CDR2 (germline): SGDLS, YYNGEE. This CDR3 reads CASGGQGSYNEQFF. The CDR3 DNA reads as TGTGCCAGCGGGGGACAGGGGTCCTACAATGAGCAGTTCTTC.

The rearrangement joins TRBV23-1 to TRBJ2-1; 9 bases match TRBD2. TRBV23-1 is filed as an ORF, its function uncertain. The CDR3 spans 16 residues. Losses at the gene ends were 6 bases for V and 3 bases for J; bases not matched to a gene: 9. The CDR3 nucleotides are TGCGCCAGCAGGCTGACTAGCGGCTCCCTCTACAATGAGCAGTTCTTC. It yields the protein CASRLTSGSLYNEQFF.

This clone was seen once. The chain combines TRBV18 with TRBJ2-5; D ambiguous. Germline assignment: CDR1 KGHSH and CDR2 LQKENI. V was shortened by 2 bases and J by 4 bases, with 5 bases between the two germline ends. This CDR3 comprises 12 residues. This CDR3 is CASSPGTETQYF. CDR3 sequence (DNA): TGTGCCAGCTCACCAGGCACAGAGACCCAGTACTTC.

This chain links TRBV21-1 with TRBJ2-5; TRBD1, the D gene given by the table, was not confirmed from the DNA. The tail of the sequence fits TRBJ2-7 better, so the J call may be wrong. TRBV21-1 is marked as a pseudogene. The CDR3 consists of 17 residues. The DNA of the CDR3 is TGTGCCAGCAGCAAATCAGAGACAGGTTGGGACCTCTACGAGCAGTACTTC. The encoded protein is CASSKSETGWDLYEQYF.

The V gene is TRBV10-3, the J gene TRBJ2-1; D is possibly TRBD2 (6 bases). Between the trimmed V and J ends, which lost 6 bases and 0 bases, there was a span of 12 bases. This CDR3 has 15 residues. Looked up from germline, CDR1 is ENHRY and CDR2 is SYGVKD. This chain's CDR3 is CAISHGGSSYNEQFF. The CDR3 nucleotides are TGTGCCATCAGCCACGGGGGAAGCTCCTACAATGAGCAGTTCTTC.

V and J are TRBV29-1 and TRBJ1-2, with D unresolved. V was pared by 3 bases and J by 2 bases, with 7 bases between. Germline V lookup: CDR1 SQVTM, CDR2 ANQGSEA. The CDR3 runs to 12 residues. The CDR3 region is CSVDHINYGYTF. As DNA, the CDR3 is TGCAGCGTTGATCACATAAACTATGGCTACACCTTC.

The chain recombines TRBV10-2 with TRBJ2-7; TRBD1 might be the D (5 bases). V was cut by 0 bases and J by 3 bases, with 12 bases left in between. This CDR3 is built from 15 residues. CDR1 is WSHSY, CDR2 SAAADI, per germline. DNA for the CDR3: TGCGCCAGCAGTGAGTCGAGGCAGGGTAGCTACGAGCAGTACTTC. Protein product: CASSESRQGSYEQYF.

The genes are TRBV7-9 and TRBJ2-2, with TRBD1 matching over 11 bases. V was clipped by 5 bases and J by 1 base; unmatched bases: 12. In germline, CDR1 is SEHNR, CDR2 FQNEAQ (reference sequence). CDR3 length: 19 amino acids. CDR3 DNA sequence: TGTGCCAGCAGCCCGCGATCCGGGACAGGGGGAAAGAACACCGGGGAGCTGTTTTTT. Protein product: CASSPRSGTGGKNTGELFF.

V gene TRBV27 combines with J gene TRBJ2-4, with D hard to call. Germline V gives CDR1 MNHEY, CDR2 SMNVEV (reference sequence). Trimming took 3 bases from V and 6 from J, leaving 6 bases between them. CDR3 size: 12 residues. CDR3 in amino acids: CASSFSGNIQYF. The CDR3, as DNA: TGTGCCAGCAGTTTTTCAGGAAACATTCAGTACTTC.

The chain joins TRBV19 to TRBJ1-5, with 9 bases matching TRBD1. The germline CDR1 and CDR2 sequences are LNHDA and SQIVND (reference sequence). V was pared by 7 bases and J by 7 bases, with 17 bases of the junction left unmatched. The CDR3 covers 17 residues. Here the CDR3 DNA reads TGTGCCAGTACCCCTGCGACAGGGGGATTGCCGCGGCAGCCCCAGCATTTT. Encoded protein: CASTPATGGLPRQPQHF.

This sequence joins TRBV4-3 and TRBJ2-3; D might be TRBD2 (5 bases). V lost 1 base to trimming and J lost 2 bases, with 10 bases between them. Germline CDR1 reads LGHNA; CDR2 reads YSLEER. The CDR3 runs 15 residues. CDR3 in DNA: TGCGCCAGCAGCCAAGTACGGGGAAACACAGATACGCAGTATTTT. As protein: CASSQVRGNTDTQYF.

The rearrangement uses TRBV5-1 and TRBJ2-7; 14 bases are shared with TRBD2. Per the germline V gene, CDR1 is SGHRS and CDR2 is YFSETQ. This CDR3 contains 17 residues. V gave up 4 bases and J gave up 3 bases; unmatched junction bases: 9. CDR3 bases: TGCGCCAGCAGCGCGGGGACTAGCGGGAGAGATCTCTACGAGCAGTACTTC. Translating it yields CASSAGTSGRDLYEQYF. The variable domain in full, with the rest retrieved from reference TRBV5-1 and TRBJ2-7, is KAGVTQTPRYLIKTRGQQVTLSCSPISGHRSVSWYQQTPGQGLQFLFEYFSETQRNKGNFPGRFSGRQFSNSRSEMNVSTLELGDSALYLCASSAGTSGRDLYEQYFGPGTRLTVT.

The chain employs TRBV10-3 and TRBJ2-1, with D perhaps matching TRBD1 or TRBD2 (5 bases each). The length of the CDR3 is 11 residues. CDR1 is ENHRY and CDR2 is SYGVKD in the germline V gene. Trimming left V 6 bases short and J 12 bases short, with 12 bases between. CDR3 region: CAISEGSGQFF. The CDR3 DNA sequence: TGTGCCATCAGCGAGGGGTCAGGGCAGTTCTTC.

CDR3 nucleotides: TGTGCCAGCAGTGACGGGATGAGGGACACTGAAGCTTTCTTT. The encoded protein is CASSDGMRDTEAFF. The rearrangement uses TRBV28 and TRBJ1-1, with unresolved D. Trimming left V 5 bases short and J 3 bases short, with 13 bases between. The germline CDR1 and CDR2 sequences are MDHEN and SYDVKM. This CDR3 is built from 14 residues.

The chain uses TRBV28 and TRBJ2-2, with TRBD1 matching 7 bases. The V gene's germline CDR1 is MDHEN and CDR2 SYDVKM. This CDR3 comprises 17 residues. V was pared by 2 bases and J by 0 bases, with 6 bases of the junction left unmatched. The CDR3 sequence: CASSLGTAPANTGELFF. The DNA for the CDR3 is TGTGCCAGCAGTTTAGGGACAGCTCCAGCGAACACCGGGGAGCTGTTTTTT.